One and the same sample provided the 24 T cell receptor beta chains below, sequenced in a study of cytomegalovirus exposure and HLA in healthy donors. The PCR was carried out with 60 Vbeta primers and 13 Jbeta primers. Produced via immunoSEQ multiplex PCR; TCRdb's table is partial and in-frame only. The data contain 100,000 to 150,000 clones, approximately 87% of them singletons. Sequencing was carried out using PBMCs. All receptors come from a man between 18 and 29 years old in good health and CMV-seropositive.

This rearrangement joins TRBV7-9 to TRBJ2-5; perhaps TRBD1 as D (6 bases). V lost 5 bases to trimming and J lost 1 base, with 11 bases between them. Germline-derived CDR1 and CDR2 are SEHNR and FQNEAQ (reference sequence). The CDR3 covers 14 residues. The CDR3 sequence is CASSPTGSQETQYF. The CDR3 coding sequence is TGTGCCAGCAGCCCGACAGGTTCCCAAGAGACCCAGTACTTC.

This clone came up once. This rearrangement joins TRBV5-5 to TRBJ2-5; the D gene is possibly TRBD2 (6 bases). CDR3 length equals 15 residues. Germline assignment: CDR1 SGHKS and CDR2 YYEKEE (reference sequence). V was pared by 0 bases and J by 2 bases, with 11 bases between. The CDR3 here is CASSLAPTRQETQYF. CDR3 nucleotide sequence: TGTGCCAGCAGCTTGGCGCCGACTAGACAAGAGACCCAGTACTTC.

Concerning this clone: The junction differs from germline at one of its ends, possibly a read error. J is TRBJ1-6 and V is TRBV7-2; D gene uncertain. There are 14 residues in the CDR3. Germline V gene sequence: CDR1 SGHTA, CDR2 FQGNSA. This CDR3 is CASSLSSYNSPLHF. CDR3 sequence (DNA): TGTGCCAGCAGCTTGTCAAGCTATAATTCCCCCCTCCACTTT.

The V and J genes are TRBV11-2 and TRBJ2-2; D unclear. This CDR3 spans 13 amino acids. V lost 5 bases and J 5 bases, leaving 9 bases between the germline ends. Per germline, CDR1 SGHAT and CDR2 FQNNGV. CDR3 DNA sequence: TGTGCCAGCAGCCTACAGCAAACCGGGGAGCTGTTTTTT. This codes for CASSLQQTGELFF.

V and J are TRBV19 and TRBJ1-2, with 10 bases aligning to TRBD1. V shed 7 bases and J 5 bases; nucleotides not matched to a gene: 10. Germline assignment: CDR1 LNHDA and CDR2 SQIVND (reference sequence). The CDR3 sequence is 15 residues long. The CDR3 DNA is TGTGCCAGTAAGGGCTTAGGACAGGGGGATTATGGCTACACCTTC. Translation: CASKGLGQGDYGYTF.

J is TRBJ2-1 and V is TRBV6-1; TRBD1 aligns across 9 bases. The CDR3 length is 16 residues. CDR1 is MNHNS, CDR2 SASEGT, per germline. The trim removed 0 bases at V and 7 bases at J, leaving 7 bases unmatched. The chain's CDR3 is CASSEAPDRGGNEQFF. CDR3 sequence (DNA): TGTGCCAGCAGTGAAGCTCCGGACAGGGGTGGGAATGAGCAGTTCTTC.

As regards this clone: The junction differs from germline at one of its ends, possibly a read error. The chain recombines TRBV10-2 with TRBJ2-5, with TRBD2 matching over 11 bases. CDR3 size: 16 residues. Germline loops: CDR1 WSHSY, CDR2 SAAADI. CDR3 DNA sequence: TGCGCCAGCAGCGAGTTGGGACTAGCGGCACAAGAGACCCAGTACTTC. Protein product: CASSELGLAAQETQYF.

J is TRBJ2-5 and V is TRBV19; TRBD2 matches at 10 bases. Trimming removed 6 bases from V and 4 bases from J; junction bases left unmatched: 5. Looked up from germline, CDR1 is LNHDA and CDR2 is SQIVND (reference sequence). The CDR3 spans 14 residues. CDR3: CASRASSGRETQYF. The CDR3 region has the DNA TGTGCCAGTAGGGCGTCTAGCGGGAGAGAGACCCAGTACTTC.

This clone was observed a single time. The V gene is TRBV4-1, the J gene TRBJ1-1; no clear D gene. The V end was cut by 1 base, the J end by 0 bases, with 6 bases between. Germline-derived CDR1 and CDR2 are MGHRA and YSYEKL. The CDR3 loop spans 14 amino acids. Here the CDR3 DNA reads TGCGCCAGCAGCCAAGGCCCGGTGAACACTGAAGCTTTCTTT. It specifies CASSQGPVNTEAFF.

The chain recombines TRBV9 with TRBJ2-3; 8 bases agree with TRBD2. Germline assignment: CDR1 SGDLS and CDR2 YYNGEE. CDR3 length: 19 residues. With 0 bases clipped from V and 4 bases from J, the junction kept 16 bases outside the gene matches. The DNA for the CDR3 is TGTGCCAGCAGCGTAGAAGACCTAGCGGGTGGGTGGGGGCCAGATACGCAGTATTTT. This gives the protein CASSVEDLAGGWGPDTQYF.

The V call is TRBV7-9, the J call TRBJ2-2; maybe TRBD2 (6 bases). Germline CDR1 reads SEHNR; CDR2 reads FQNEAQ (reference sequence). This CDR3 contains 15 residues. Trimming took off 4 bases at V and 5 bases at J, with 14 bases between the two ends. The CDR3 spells CASSSGGTRTGELFF. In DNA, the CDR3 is TGTGCCAGCAGCTCCGGAGGGACGCGGACCGGGGAGCTGTTTTTT.

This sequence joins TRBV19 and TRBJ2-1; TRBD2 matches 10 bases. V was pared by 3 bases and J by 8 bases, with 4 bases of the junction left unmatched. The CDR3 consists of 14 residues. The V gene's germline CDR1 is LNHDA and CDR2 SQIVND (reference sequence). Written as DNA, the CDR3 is TGTGCCAGTAGTATCAAACTAGCGGGGTATGAGCAGTTCTTC. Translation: CASSIKLAGYEQFF.

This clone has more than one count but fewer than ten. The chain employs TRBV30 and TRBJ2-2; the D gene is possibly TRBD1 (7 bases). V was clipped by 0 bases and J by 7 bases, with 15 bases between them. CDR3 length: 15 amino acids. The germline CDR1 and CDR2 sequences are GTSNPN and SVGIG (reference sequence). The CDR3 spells CAWSVGGTEGGELFF. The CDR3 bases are TGTGCCTGGAGTGTAGGCGGGACAGAGGGCGGGGAGCTGTTTTTT.

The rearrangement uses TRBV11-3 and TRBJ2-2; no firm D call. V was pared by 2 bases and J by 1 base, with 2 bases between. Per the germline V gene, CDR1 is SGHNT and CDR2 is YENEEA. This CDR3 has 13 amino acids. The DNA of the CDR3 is TGTGCCAGCAGCTTACGGAACACCGGGGAGCTGTTTTTT. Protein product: CASSLRNTGELFF.

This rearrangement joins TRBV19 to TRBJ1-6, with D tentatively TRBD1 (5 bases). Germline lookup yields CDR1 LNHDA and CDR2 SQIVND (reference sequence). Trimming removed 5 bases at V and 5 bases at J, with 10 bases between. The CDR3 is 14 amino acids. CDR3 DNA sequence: TGTGCCAGTAGTTGGACATCTGATAATTCACCCCTCCACTTT. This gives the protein CASSWTSDNSPLHF.

CDR3 sequence: CASSPPRGRWEKLFF. In DNA, the CDR3 is TGTGCCAGCAGCCCCCCCAGGGGGCGATGGGAAAAACTGTTTTTT. The rearrangement uses TRBV7-3 and TRBJ1-4, with 8 bases aligning to TRBD1. The CDR3 sequence is 15 residues long. Per the germline V gene, CDR1 is SGHTA and CDR2 is FQGTGA. Unmatched junction bases numbered 10, after V lost 5 bases and J lost 8 bases.

Written as DNA, the CDR3 is TGTGCCAGCAGTCCGCCTTATGCGTCTTTCACAGATACGCAGTATTTT. Translating it yields CASSPPYASFTDTQYF. The chain links TRBV28 to TRBJ2-3; D unresolved. The CDR3 is 16 residues long. The germline CDR1 and CDR2 sequences are MDHEN and SYDVKM. Trimming took off 5 bases at V and 2 bases at J, with 17 bases between the two ends.

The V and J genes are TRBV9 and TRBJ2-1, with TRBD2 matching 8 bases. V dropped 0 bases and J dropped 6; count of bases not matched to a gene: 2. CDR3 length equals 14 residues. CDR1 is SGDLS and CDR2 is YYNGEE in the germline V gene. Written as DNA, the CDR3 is TGTGCCAGCAGCGTAGCCGGGGGGGGCAATGAGCAGTTCTTC. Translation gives CASSVAGGGNEQFF.

The CDR3 loop reads CASSAPRGDREVGELFF. CDR3 bases: TGTGCCAGCAGCGCCCCCCGCGGGGACAGGGAGGTCGGGGAGCTGTTTTTT. The chain couples TRBV11-1 to TRBJ2-2; 9 bases agree with TRBD1. V lost 5 bases to trimming and J lost 7 bases; unmatched junction nucleotides: 14. The CDR3 covers 17 residues. Germline lookup yields CDR1 SGHAT and CDR2 FQDESV (reference sequence).

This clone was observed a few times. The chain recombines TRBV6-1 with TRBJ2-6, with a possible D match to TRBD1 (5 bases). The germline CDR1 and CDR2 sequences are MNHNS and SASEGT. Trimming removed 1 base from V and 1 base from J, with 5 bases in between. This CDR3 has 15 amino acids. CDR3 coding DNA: TGTGCCAGCAGTGAAGGACAGTCTGGGGCCAACGTCCTGACTTTC. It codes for CASSEGQSGANVLTF.

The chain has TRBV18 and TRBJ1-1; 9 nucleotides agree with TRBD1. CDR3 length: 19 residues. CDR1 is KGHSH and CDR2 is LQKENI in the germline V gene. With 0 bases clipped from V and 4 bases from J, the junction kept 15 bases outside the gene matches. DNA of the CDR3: TGTGCCAGCTCACCACCAGTTGGATGGACAGGGGATGATGGCACTGAAGCTTTCTTT. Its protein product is CASSPPVGWTGDDGTEAFF.

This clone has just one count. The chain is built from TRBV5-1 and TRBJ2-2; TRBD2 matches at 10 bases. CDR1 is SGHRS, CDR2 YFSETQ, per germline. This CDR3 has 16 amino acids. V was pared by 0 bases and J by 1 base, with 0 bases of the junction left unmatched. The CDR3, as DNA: TGCGCCAGCAGCTTGGGACTAGCGGGGAACACCGGGGAGCTGTTTTTT. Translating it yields CASSLGLAGNTGELFF.

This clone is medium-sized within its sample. CDR3 in DNA: TGTGCCAGCAGCTTGCCAGGGAAGTTCGAGCAGTACTTC. Residues: CASSLPGKFEQYF. The chain couples TRBV5-4 to TRBJ2-7, with D perhaps matching TRBD1 (5 bases). V was cut by 1 base and J by 6 bases, with 11 bases left in between. CDR3 length equals 13 residues. From germline, CDR1 is SGHNT and CDR2 YYREEE (reference sequence).

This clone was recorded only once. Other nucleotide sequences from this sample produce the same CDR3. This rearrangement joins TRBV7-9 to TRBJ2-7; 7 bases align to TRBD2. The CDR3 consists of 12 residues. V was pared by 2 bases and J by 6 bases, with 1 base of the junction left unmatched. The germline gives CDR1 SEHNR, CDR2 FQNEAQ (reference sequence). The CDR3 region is CASSLSGGEQYF. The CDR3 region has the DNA TGTGCCAGCAGCTTATCGGGGGGCGAGCAGTACTTC.